The TCR beta chain described here comes from a study of molecular identifiers for immune sequencing clone quantification. Study-wide background: With replicates, the RNA of roughly 21,000 or 96,000 naive CD8 cells was split five ways and four were sequenced. Broader study findings: Jurkat TCR RNA that was spiked in from one cell was reportedly detectable among one million naive cells. Sharing of a barcode by identical TCR molecules could cause highly expanded clone sizes to be underestimated.

This CDR3 has 13 residues. The bulk TCR libraries were made with methods described before and with listed TCR primers. TCRdb processed the PCR reads anew with MiXCR; each CDR3 protein has one entry. This sample has over 600,000 distinct CDR3 sequences, with 20% found just once. As for this clonotype: The antigen is undetermined. With a much larger clone just one base away, this may be a read error.

This clonotype was obtained from a human donor in good health. Some libraries in this study had Jurkat cell RNA spiked in. Sample: naive CD8+ T cells from blood, with Jurkat cell RNA spiked in. The subset is: FACS-sorted CD8+CD4-CCR7+CD45RA+ naive T cells. The V call is TRBV5-3, the J call TRBJ2-7; the D is unclear. TRBV5-3 is classed as an ORF, of uncertain function. CDR3 in DNA: TGTGCCAGCAGCCCGAACCCTTCCTCCGAGCAGTACTTC. Translating it yields CASSPNPSSEQYF.